This TCR beta chain was retrieved from a study of blood T cells in healthy people across ages. Broader study findings: Older age coincided with a roughly linear decline in TCR beta diversity per million T cells.

In its sample, this clonotype was seen once. Its antigen is unidentified. A J-beta primer mix and a sample-barcoded 5' primer were used in a second PCR of roughly 7 to 12 cycles. TCRdb called the 5' RACE reads again in MiXCR, with one record for every CDR3 protein. Found here are roughly 720,000 distinct CDR3 sequences, 50% to 65% of them singletons; the top ten hold roughly 37%. Trimming took 4 bases from V and 2 from J, leaving 11 bases between them. CDR1 SGHRS and CDR2 YFSETQ come from the germline V gene. This CDR3 region has 14 residues. The sequenced sample was blood. This rearrangement joins TRBV5-1 to TRBJ2-3, with D perhaps matching TRBD2 (5 bases). The TCR comes from an older man in good health. In nucleotides, the CDR3 is TGCGCCAGCAGCCTCGGACTTACCACAGATACGCAGTATTTT. Translating it yields CASSLGLTTDTQYF. Complete variable domain (other parts from reference TRBV5-1 and TRBJ2-3): KAGVTQTPRYLIKTRGQQVTLSCSPISGHRSVSWYQQTPGQGLQFLFEYFSETQRNKGNFPGRFSGRQFSNSRSEMNVSTLELGDSALYLCASSLGLTTDTQYFGPGTRLTVL.